These T cell receptor beta chains were read from a single sample in a study of blood T cell repertoires in COVID-19. TCRdb's copy holds only in-frame clones and misses some; the assay was immunoSEQ multiplex PCR. The sample holds 150,000 to 200,000 clones, roughly 91% seen once. Source material: peripheral blood. The receptors stem from a human donor in a cohort sampled during active COVID-19. Each CDR3 is given with its conserved first and last residue. Each record gives: D gene, CDR3 length, V gene, J gene, clone size, CDR3 protein. A D gene is named only where the DNA matches it firmly. Size values are once, few and many counts, or a class for expanded clones, and some rows have none.

d_call: TRBD1
cdr3_length: 12
v_call: TRBV27
j_call: TRBJ2-3
clone_size: NA
cdr3_aa: CASSLSGTGWYF

d_call: TRBD1
cdr3_length: 16
v_call: TRBV2
j_call: TRBJ2-5
clone_size: NA
cdr3_aa: CASSPQGSALGETQYF

d_call: NA
cdr3_length: 13
v_call: TRBV6-6
j_call: TRBJ2-5
clone_size: NA
cdr3_aa: CASSTQPGETQYF

d_call: NA
cdr3_length: 15
v_call: TRBV4-3
j_call: TRBJ1-1
clone_size: NA
cdr3_aa: CASSEMWTENTEAFF

d_call: TRBD2
cdr3_length: 15
v_call: TRBV7-2
j_call: TRBJ2-7
clone_size: NA
cdr3_aa: CASSNSGGPLYEQYF

d_call: TRBD1
cdr3_length: 12
v_call: TRBV2
j_call: TRBJ1-1
clone_size: NA
cdr3_aa: CATHRGDTEAFF

d_call: TRBD2
cdr3_length: 16
v_call: TRBV3-1/TRBV3-2
j_call: TRBJ2-3
clone_size: NA
cdr3_aa: CASSRTSGGLTDTQYF

d_call: TRBD1
cdr3_length: 14
v_call: TRBV5-6
j_call: TRBJ1-2
clone_size: NA
cdr3_aa: CASSAIDREGGYTF

d_call: NA
cdr3_length: 12
v_call: TRBV28
j_call: TRBJ2-7
clone_size: NA
cdr3_aa: CASRGHPYEQYF

d_call: NA
cdr3_length: 18
v_call: TRBV4-3
j_call: TRBJ1-6
clone_size: NA
cdr3_aa: CASSQDTPGGSYNSPLHF

d_call: NA
cdr3_length: 13
v_call: TRBV27
j_call: TRBJ2-7
clone_size: NA
cdr3_aa: CASSRGSYDEQYF

d_call: TRBD1
cdr3_length: 17
v_call: TRBV2
j_call: TRBJ2-7
clone_size: NA
cdr3_aa: CASSIQQGARAPYEQYF

d_call: NA
cdr3_length: 11
v_call: TRBV10-2
j_call: TRBJ2-1
clone_size: NA
cdr3_aa: CASVNYDEQFF

d_call: NA
cdr3_length: 17
v_call: TRBV6-2/TRBV6-3
j_call: TRBJ2-5
clone_size: NA
cdr3_aa: CASSYHGSRGRWVTQYF

d_call: NA
cdr3_length: 16
v_call: TRBV9
j_call: TRBJ2-3
clone_size: NA
cdr3_aa: CASSVAPRQDTDTQYF

d_call: TRBD1
cdr3_length: 17
v_call: TRBV6-1
j_call: TRBJ1-5
clone_size: NA
cdr3_aa: CASSALWTGGGNQPQHF

d_call: TRBD2
cdr3_length: 14
v_call: TRBV18
j_call: TRBJ2-7
clone_size: NA
cdr3_aa: CASSREGKVGEQYF

d_call: TRBD1
cdr3_length: 18
v_call: TRBV4-1
j_call: TRBJ1-6
clone_size: NA
cdr3_aa: CASSQEGTAAASNSPLHF

d_call: NA
cdr3_length: 14
v_call: TRBV30
j_call: TRBJ1-1
clone_size: NA
cdr3_aa: CAWSRPGRGTEAFF

d_call: TRBD2
cdr3_length: 15
v_call: TRBV11-2
j_call: TRBJ2-7
clone_size: once
cdr3_aa: CASSGGTSGMNEQYF

d_call: TRBD1
cdr3_length: 12
v_call: TRBV2
j_call: TRBJ2-1
clone_size: NA
cdr3_aa: CASRERGLKQFF

d_call: TRBD2
cdr3_length: 15
v_call: TRBV7-9
j_call: TRBJ2-5
clone_size: NA
cdr3_aa: CASSFSGSSKETQYF

d_call: TRBD1
cdr3_length: 14
v_call: TRBV5-5
j_call: TRBJ1-2
clone_size: NA
cdr3_aa: CAGALGQGVDGYTF